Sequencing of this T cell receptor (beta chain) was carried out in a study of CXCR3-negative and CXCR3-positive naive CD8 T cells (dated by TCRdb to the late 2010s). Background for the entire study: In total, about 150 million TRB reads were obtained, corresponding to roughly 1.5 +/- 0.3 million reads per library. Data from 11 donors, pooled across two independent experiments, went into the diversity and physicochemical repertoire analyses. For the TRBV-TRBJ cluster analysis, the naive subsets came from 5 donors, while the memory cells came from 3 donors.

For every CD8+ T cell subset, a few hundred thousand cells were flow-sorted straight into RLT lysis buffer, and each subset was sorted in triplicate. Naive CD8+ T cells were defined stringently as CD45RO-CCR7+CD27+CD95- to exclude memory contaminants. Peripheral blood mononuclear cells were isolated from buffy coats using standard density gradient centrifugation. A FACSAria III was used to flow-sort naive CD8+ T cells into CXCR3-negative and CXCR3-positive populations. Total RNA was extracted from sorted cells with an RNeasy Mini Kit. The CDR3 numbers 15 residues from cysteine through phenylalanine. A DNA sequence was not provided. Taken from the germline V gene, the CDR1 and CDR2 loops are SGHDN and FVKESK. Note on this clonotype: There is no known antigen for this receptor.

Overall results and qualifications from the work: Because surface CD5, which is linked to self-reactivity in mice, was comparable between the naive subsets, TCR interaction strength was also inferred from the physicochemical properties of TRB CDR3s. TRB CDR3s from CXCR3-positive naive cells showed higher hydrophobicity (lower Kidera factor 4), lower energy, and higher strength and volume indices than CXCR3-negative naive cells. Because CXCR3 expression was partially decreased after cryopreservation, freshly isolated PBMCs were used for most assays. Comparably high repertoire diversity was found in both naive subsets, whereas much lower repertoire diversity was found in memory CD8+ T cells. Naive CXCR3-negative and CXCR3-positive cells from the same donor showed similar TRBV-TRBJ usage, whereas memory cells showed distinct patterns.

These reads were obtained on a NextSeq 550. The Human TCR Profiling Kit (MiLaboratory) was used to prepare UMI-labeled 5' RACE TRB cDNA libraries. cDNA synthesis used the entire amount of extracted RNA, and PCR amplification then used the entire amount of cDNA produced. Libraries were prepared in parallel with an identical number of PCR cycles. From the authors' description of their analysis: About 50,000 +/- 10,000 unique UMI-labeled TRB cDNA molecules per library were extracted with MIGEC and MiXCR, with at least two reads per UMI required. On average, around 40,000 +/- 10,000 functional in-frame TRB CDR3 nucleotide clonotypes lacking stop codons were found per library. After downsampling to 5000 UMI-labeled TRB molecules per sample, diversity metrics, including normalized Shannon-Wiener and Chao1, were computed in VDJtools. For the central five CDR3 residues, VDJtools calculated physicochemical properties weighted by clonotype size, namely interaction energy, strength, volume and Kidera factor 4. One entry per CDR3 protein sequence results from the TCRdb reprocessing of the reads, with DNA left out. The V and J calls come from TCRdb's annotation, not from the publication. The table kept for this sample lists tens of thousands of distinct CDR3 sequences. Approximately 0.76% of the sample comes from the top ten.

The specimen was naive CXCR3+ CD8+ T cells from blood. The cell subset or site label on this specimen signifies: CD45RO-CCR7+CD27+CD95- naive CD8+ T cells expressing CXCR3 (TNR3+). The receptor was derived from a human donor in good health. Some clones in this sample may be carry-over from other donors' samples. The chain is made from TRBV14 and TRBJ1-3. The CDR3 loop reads CASSRLAGTSNTIYF.